These T cell receptor beta chains were read from a single sample in a study of preoperative IRX-2 immunotherapy in early breast cancer. The repertoire was sequenced with immunoSEQ multiplex PCR; TCRdb's copy has only in-frame clones and lacks some. The sample lists approximately 100,000 clones; about nine tenths were seen once. The sample consisted of tumor tissue, taken after IRX-2 immunotherapy. Receptors were obtained from a human donor with breast cancer. Both conserved end residues are part of each CDR3. Each record gives: CDR3 length, V gene, D gene, J gene, clone size, CDR3 DNA, CDR3 protein. D genes are given only for firm matches. The size field is filled for only some rows; it gives once, few, many or a size class.

cdr3_length: 15; v_call: TRBV10-2; d_call: -; j_call: TRBJ2-2; clone_size: -; cdr3_nt: TGCGCCAGCAGTGGAGGCAGGGCGGTCACCGGGGAGCTGTTTTTT; cdr3_aa: CASSGGRAVTGELFF
cdr3_length: 19; v_call: TRBV12-5; d_call: TRBD1; j_call: TRBJ1-5; clone_size: -; cdr3_nt: TGTGCTAGTGGTTTGGTACTTTTCGGACAGGGCAGAAGCAATCAGCCCCAGCATTTT; cdr3_aa: CASGLVLFGQGRSNQPQHF
cdr3_length: 13; v_call: TRBV27; d_call: -; j_call: TRBJ2-1; clone_size: -; cdr3_nt: TGTGCCAGCACCTCAGGGTACGTCAATGAGCAGTTCTTC; cdr3_aa: CASTSGYVNEQFF
cdr3_length: 15; v_call: TRBV1; d_call: -; j_call: TRBJ2-5; clone_size: -; cdr3_nt: TGCGCCAGCAGCCAAAGAGGGACAGTCCAAGAGACCCAGTACTTC; cdr3_aa: CASSQRGTVQETQYF
cdr3_length: 16; v_call: TRBV6-8; d_call: -; j_call: TRBJ2-1; clone_size: -; cdr3_nt: TGTGCCAGCAGTTTCCTCGTAGCGGTTACCTACAATGAGCAGTTCTTC; cdr3_aa: CASSFLVAVTYNEQFF
cdr3_length: 14; v_call: TRBV6-8; d_call: TRBD1; j_call: TRBJ2-7; clone_size: -; cdr3_nt: TGTGCCAGCAGTGGTGCGACAGGGTGGCGAGAGCAGTACTTC; cdr3_aa: CASSGATGWREQYF
cdr3_length: 12; v_call: TRBV28; d_call: -; j_call: TRBJ1-1; clone_size: -; cdr3_nt: TGTGCCAGCCTAGGGATGAACACTGAAGCTTTCTTT; cdr3_aa: CASLGMNTEAFF
cdr3_length: 15; v_call: TRBV6-8; d_call: TRBD1; j_call: TRBJ1-6; clone_size: -; cdr3_nt: TGTGCCAGCAGTTACTCGGGGACAGGGAATTCACCCCTCCACTTT; cdr3_aa: CASSYSGTGNSPLHF
cdr3_length: 14; v_call: TRBV5-1; d_call: TRBD1; j_call: TRBJ1-4; clone_size: -; cdr3_nt: TGCGCCAGCAGCCCAAACAGGGGACGTGAAAAACTGTTTTTT; cdr3_aa: CASSPNRGREKLFF
cdr3_length: 12; v_call: TRBV29-1; d_call: -; j_call: TRBJ2-5; clone_size: -; cdr3_nt: TGCAGCGTTGACCTATCCGGGCCGGTTAAGCACTTC; cdr3_aa: CSVDLSGPVKHF
cdr3_length: 14; v_call: TRBV29-1; d_call: TRBD1; j_call: TRBJ2-7; clone_size: once; cdr3_nt: TGCAGCGTTGAAGGTGGACAGGGCGGCTACGAGCAGTACTTC; cdr3_aa: CSVEGGQGGYEQYF
cdr3_length: 13; v_call: TRBV10-1; d_call: -; j_call: TRBJ2-5; clone_size: -; cdr3_nt: TGCGCCAGCAGTGAGAGTCGTGGAGAGACCCAGTACTTC; cdr3_aa: CASSESRGETQYF
cdr3_length: 14; v_call: TRBV5-1; d_call: -; j_call: TRBJ1-1; clone_size: -; cdr3_nt: TGCGCCAGCAGCCCGACTGAGGAAGGCACTGAAGCTTTCTTT; cdr3_aa: CASSPTEEGTEAFF
cdr3_length: 13; v_call: TRBV19; d_call: TRBD1; j_call: TRBJ1-5; clone_size: -; cdr3_nt: TGTGCCAGTAGTTTAGGACAGGGCCAGCCCCAGCATTTT; cdr3_aa: CASSLGQGQPQHF
cdr3_length: 16; v_call: TRBV19; d_call: TRBD1; j_call: TRBJ2-2; clone_size: -; cdr3_nt: TGTGCCAGTAGTATAAGGAGGGGACAGGGCAACGGGGAGCTGTTTTTT; cdr3_aa: CASSIRRGQGNGELFF
cdr3_length: 13; v_call: TRBV19; d_call: TRBD1; j_call: TRBJ2-2; clone_size: -; cdr3_nt: TGTGCCTCCACAGGGGGACCACCCGGAGAGCTGTTTTTT; cdr3_aa: CASTGGPPGELFF
cdr3_length: 16; v_call: TRBV15; d_call: TRBD1; j_call: TRBJ2-7; clone_size: -; cdr3_nt: TGTGCCACCAGCAGAGATTTGTTGGGGACAGGGGTTGAGCAGTACTTC; cdr3_aa: CATSRDLLGTGVEQYF
cdr3_length: 16; v_call: TRBV5-1; d_call: -; j_call: TRBJ1-2; clone_size: -; cdr3_nt: TGCGCCAGCAGCTTGGAGTTGGGCAGGGAGCGTCGCGGCTACACCTTC; cdr3_aa: CASSLELGRERRGYTF
cdr3_length: 14; v_call: TRBV11-3; d_call: -; j_call: TRBJ1-4; clone_size: -; cdr3_nt: TGTGCCAGCAGCTTTTCAGGGTCAAATGAAAAACTGTTTTTT; cdr3_aa: CASSFSGSNEKLFF
cdr3_length: 15; v_call: TRBV5-1; d_call: -; j_call: TRBJ1-3; clone_size: -; cdr3_nt: TGCGCCAGCAGCTTGGCGGGGGCCGGTGGAAACACCATATATTTT; cdr3_aa: CASSLAGAGGNTIYF
cdr3_length: 11; v_call: TRBV14; d_call: -; j_call: TRBJ1-2; clone_size: -; cdr3_nt: TGTGCCAGCAGCTCCGGGCATGGCTACACCTTC; cdr3_aa: CASSSGHGYTF
cdr3_length: 15; v_call: TRBV6-8; d_call: TRBD1; j_call: TRBJ1-2; clone_size: -; cdr3_nt: TGTGCCAGCAGTTCCCCCGGGACAGGGGGCGGTGGCTACACCTTC; cdr3_aa: CASSSPGTGGGGYTF
cdr3_length: 12; v_call: TRBV30; d_call: -; j_call: TRBJ1-1; clone_size: -; cdr3_nt: TGTGCCTGGAGTTCGGGGAACACTGAAGCTTTCTTT; cdr3_aa: CAWSSGNTEAFF
cdr3_length: 16; v_call: TRBV9; d_call: -; j_call: TRBJ1-1; clone_size: -; cdr3_nt: TGTGCCAGCAGCCCCCGGAGCCCCTCGTATATCGCTGAAGCTTTCTTT; cdr3_aa: CASSPRSPSYIAEAFF
cdr3_length: 14; v_call: TRBV19; d_call: TRBD1; j_call: TRBJ1-2; clone_size: -; cdr3_nt: TGTGCCAGTAGCCGACGGACAGGAAACTATGGCTACACCTTC; cdr3_aa: CASSRRTGNYGYTF
cdr3_length: 15; v_call: TRBV6-8; d_call: -; j_call: TRBJ1-3; clone_size: -; cdr3_nt: TGTGCCAGCAGTTACTCGAGGGCAGCTGGAAACACCATATATTTT; cdr3_aa: CASSYSRAAGNTIYF
cdr3_length: 16; v_call: TRBV19; d_call: TRBD2; j_call: TRBJ2-1; clone_size: once; cdr3_nt: TGTGCCAGTAGTCCCGGGGGACTAGCGGGAGCGGATGAGCAGTTCTTC; cdr3_aa: CASSPGGLAGADEQFF
cdr3_length: 15; v_call: TRBV5-1; d_call: TRBD2; j_call: TRBJ2-1; clone_size: -; cdr3_nt: TGCGCCAGCAGCCGGACTAGCGGATTCTACAATGAGCAGTTCTTC; cdr3_aa: CASSRTSGFYNEQFF
cdr3_length: 13; v_call: TRBV6-8; d_call: -; j_call: TRBJ1-6; clone_size: few; cdr3_nt: TGTGCCAGCAGCCAGGACTATAATTCACCCCTCCACTTT; cdr3_aa: CASSQDYNSPLHF
cdr3_length: 16; v_call: TRBV30; d_call: -; j_call: TRBJ1-4; clone_size: once; cdr3_nt: TGTGCCTGGAGTGTAGGGGTGGTTGGGGGCAACGAAAAACTGTTTTTT; cdr3_aa: CAWSVGVVGGNEKLFF
cdr3_length: 18; v_call: TRBV5-1; d_call: TRBD2; j_call: TRBJ2-1; clone_size: once; cdr3_nt: TGCGCCAGCAGCCCCAGGACTAGCGGGAGCTGGGACTACAATGAGCAGTTCTTC; cdr3_aa: CASSPRTSGSWDYNEQFF
cdr3_length: 13; v_call: TRBV19; d_call: TRBD1; j_call: TRBJ1-2; clone_size: once; cdr3_nt: TGTGCCAGTAGAGGACAGGGTCTCTATGGCTACACCTTC; cdr3_aa: CASRGQGLYGYTF
cdr3_length: 14; v_call: TRBV5-1; d_call: -; j_call: TRBJ2-7; clone_size: -; cdr3_nt: TGCGCCAGCAGCTTGTCCAATTGGTCCTACGAGCAGTACTTC; cdr3_aa: CASSLSNWSYEQYF
cdr3_length: 13; v_call: TRBV6-8; d_call: -; j_call: TRBJ1-3; clone_size: few; cdr3_nt: TGTGCCAGCAGTGACAGCTCTGGAAACACCATATATTTT; cdr3_aa: CASSDSSGNTIYF
cdr3_length: 14; v_call: TRBV6-8; d_call: -; j_call: TRBJ1-6; clone_size: -; cdr3_nt: TGTGCCAGCAGATTACAGGGACCCATTTCACCCCTCCACTTT; cdr3_aa: CASRLQGPISPLHF
cdr3_length: 14; v_call: TRBV11-3; d_call: -; j_call: TRBJ2-2; clone_size: -; cdr3_nt: TGTGCCAGCAGCTCCAGCGGCGGGGACCGGGAGCTGTTTTTT; cdr3_aa: CASSSSGGDRELFF
cdr3_length: 14; v_call: TRBV19; d_call: TRBD2; j_call: TRBJ2-7; clone_size: few; cdr3_nt: TGTGCCAGTAGGTATAGCGGGGGGGACTACGAGCAGTACTTC; cdr3_aa: CASRYSGGDYEQYF
cdr3_length: 15; v_call: TRBV5-1; d_call: TRBD1; j_call: TRBJ2-2; clone_size: -; cdr3_nt: TGCGCCAGCAGCAAAGGACAGGGGAACACCGGGGAGCTGTTTTTT; cdr3_aa: CASSKGQGNTGELFF
cdr3_length: 18; v_call: TRBV19; d_call: TRBD1; j_call: TRBJ1-2; clone_size: -; cdr3_nt: TGTGCCAGTAGCGATCAGGGGACAGGGACCATCTCTAACTATGGCTACACCTTC; cdr3_aa: CASSDQGTGTISNYGYTF
cdr3_length: 22; v_call: TRBV7-1; d_call: TRBD1; j_call: TRBJ2-6; clone_size: -; cdr3_nt: TGTGCCAGCAGCCCTCATTTTCCAGGGGACAGGGACCCGTTCTCTGGGGCCAACGTCCTGACTTTC; cdr3_aa: CASSPHFPGDRDPFSGANVLTF
cdr3_length: 16; v_call: TRBV28; d_call: TRBD1; j_call: TRBJ1-5; clone_size: -; cdr3_nt: TGTGCCAGCAGTCCCCTCGGGACAGCCCTTAATCAGCCCCAGCATTTT; cdr3_aa: CASSPLGTALNQPQHF